Each of the 13 T cell receptor beta chains below was sequenced from the same sample in a study of CD8+ T cells in alopecia areata. Treatment given: oral pan-JAK inhibitor, 5-10 mg twice daily. Reverse transcribed after extraction, RNA yielded cDNA as the sequencing template. Clones were sequenced by immunoSEQ multiplex PCR, and TCRdb holds only the in-frame ones, with some missing. Of about 180,000 clones listed, approximately 55% are singletons. The source was CD8+ T cells sorted from blood, collected at week 24, from a patient treated with tofacitinib. Every receptor here comes from a human donor with alopecia areata.

The chain has TRBV2 and TRBJ2-3; no definite D call. The CDR3 runs to 13 residues. The V gene's germline CDR1 is SNHLY and CDR2 FYNNEI. The ends were cut back, 6 bases at V and 3 bases at J, with 10 bases in the middle. CDR3 residues: CASRSGRTDTQYF. CDR3 nucleotide sequence: TGTGCCAGCAGGTCCGGACGTACAGATACGCAGTATTTT. Filled out from reference TRBV2 and TRBJ2-3, the complete variable domain reads EPEVTQTPSHQVTQMGQEVILRCVPISNHLYFYWYRQILGQKVEFLVSFYNNEISEKSEIFDDQFSVERPDGSNFTLKIRSTKLEDSAMYFCASRSGRTDTQYFGPGTRLTVL.

The chain links TRBV19 to TRBJ1-1, with D perhaps matching TRBD1 (5 bases). The length of the CDR3 is 13 residues. Germline lookup yields CDR1 LNHDA and CDR2 SQIVND (reference sequence). V dropped 7 bases and J dropped 2 bases, with 11 bases sitting between them. The CDR3 here is CASTRAPNTEAFF. DNA of the CDR3: TGTGCCAGTACCAGGGCTCCCAACACTGAAGCTTTCTTT.

This clone is a singleton in its sample. The chain uses TRBV5-6 and TRBJ1-5; D ambiguous. V gave up 1 base and J gave up 1 base, with 6 bases separating them. Germline-derived CDR1 and CDR2 are SGHDT and YYEEEE. This CDR3 contains 14 residues. The CDR3 loop is CASSLMSSNQPQHF. The CDR3 bases are TGTGCCAGCAGCTTGATGTCCAGCAATCAGCCCCAGCATTTT.

About this clone itself: Additional DNA sequences in this sample encode the identical CDR3. The chain joins TRBV29-1 to TRBJ1-2; no reliable D call. The V gene's germline CDR1 is SQVTM and CDR2 ANQGSEA. CDR3 length equals 11 residues. V shed 4 bases and J shed 0 bases, with 3 bases lying between them. DNA of the CDR3: TGCAGCGTTGCTTCTAACTATGGCTACACCTTC. This gives the protein CSVASNYGYTF.

V gene TRBV19 combines with J gene TRBJ2-1; 7 bases agree with TRBD1. V shed 3 bases, J shed 7 bases, and the junction held 3 bases outside the gene matches. The CDR3 length is 13 residues. Germline assignment: CDR1 LNHDA and CDR2 SQIVND (reference sequence). Here the CDR3 DNA reads TGTGCCAGTAGTATGGGACAGCTAAATGAGCAGTTCTTC. It yields the protein CASSMGQLNEQFF.

In this sample, this clone turned up once. The sample carries other DNA sequences with the same CDR3. The chain uses TRBV5-1 and TRBJ2-1; TRBD1 is a possible D gene (6 bases). V was pared by 3 bases and J by 4 bases, with 8 bases between. The V gene's germline CDR1 is SGHRS and CDR2 YFSETQ. This CDR3 is built from 13 residues. Written as DNA, the CDR3 is TGCGCCAGCAGCTCGACAGGTTACAATGAGCAGTTCTTC. Residues: CASSSTGYNEQFF.

This sequence joins TRBV6-1 and TRBJ1-2; TRBD1 matches at 9 bases. The CDR3 consists of 15 residues. CDR1 MNHNS and CDR2 SASEGT come from the germline V gene. V gave up 5 bases and J gave up 4 bases; unmatched junction bases: 8. The CDR3 loop is CASSSRQGGGYGYTF. The DNA of the CDR3 is TGTGCCAGCAGTTCCCGACAGGGGGGAGGCTATGGCTACACCTTC.

This clone was found a few times. The J gene is TRBJ1-5, the V gene TRBV9; D not certain. The germline V and J ends were trimmed by 0 bases and 0 bases, with 7 bases remaining between them. Germline values: CDR1 SGDLS, CDR2 YYNGEE. This CDR3 has 15 residues. Written as DNA, the CDR3 is TGTGCCAGCAGCGTAGACAGTGGTAGCAATCAGCCCCAGCATTTT. It translates to CASSVDSGSNQPQHF.

Concerning this clone itself: The junction departs from the called germline gene at one end, perhaps through a read error. The chain is built from TRBV19 and TRBJ2-5; 7 positions agree with TRBD1. Germline CDR1 reads LNHDA; CDR2 reads SQIVND (reference sequence). There are 13 residues in the CDR3. CDR3 DNA: TGTGCCAGTAGTAACCCGGGTTCGGACAGGCCCCACTTC. Its translation is CASSNPGSDRPHF.

The genes are TRBV6-6 and TRBJ2-3; D ambiguous. CDR1 and CDR2 from the germline V gene are MNHNY and SVGAGI (reference sequence). This CDR3 has 15 amino acids. Trimming took 8 bases from V and 1 from J, leaving 16 bases between them. CDR3 sequence reads: CASGTPRIGTDTQYF. DNA for the CDR3: TGTGCCAGCGGAACCCCCAGGATCGGCACAGATACGCAGTATTTT.

V is TRBV19 and J is TRBJ1-5, with D uncertain. Germline V gene lookup returns CDR1 LNHDA and CDR2 SQIVND (reference sequence). The CDR3 covers 13 residues. The V end was cut by 1 base, the J end by 6 bases, with 7 bases between. The CDR3 nucleotides are TGTGCCAGTAGTATAGGTGCTCGTCAGCCCCAGCATTTT. Protein: CASSIGARQPQHF.

This clone was observed a handful of times. The rearrangement uses TRBV29-1 and TRBJ2-7; perhaps TRBD2 as D (5 bases). Germline values: CDR1 SQVTM, CDR2 ANQGSEA. The V and J ends lost 8 bases and 2 bases respectively, with 13 bases between them. The length of the CDR3 is 12 residues. In nucleotides, the CDR3 is TGCAGCCCGAGAGGGCGACCCTACGAGCAGTACTTC. Amino acids: CSPRGRPYEQYF.

This clone has more than one count but fewer than ten. The rearrangement links TRBV30 to TRBJ2-7; TRBD1 is a possible D gene (6 bases). This CDR3 contains 12 residues. Germline values: CDR1 GTSNPN, CDR2 SVGIG (reference sequence). V was clipped by 3 bases and J by 7 bases, with 13 bases between them. CDR3 coding DNA: TGTGCCTGGAGACAGGGTTCTGGTGAGCAGTACTTC. Residues: CAWRQGSGEQYF.